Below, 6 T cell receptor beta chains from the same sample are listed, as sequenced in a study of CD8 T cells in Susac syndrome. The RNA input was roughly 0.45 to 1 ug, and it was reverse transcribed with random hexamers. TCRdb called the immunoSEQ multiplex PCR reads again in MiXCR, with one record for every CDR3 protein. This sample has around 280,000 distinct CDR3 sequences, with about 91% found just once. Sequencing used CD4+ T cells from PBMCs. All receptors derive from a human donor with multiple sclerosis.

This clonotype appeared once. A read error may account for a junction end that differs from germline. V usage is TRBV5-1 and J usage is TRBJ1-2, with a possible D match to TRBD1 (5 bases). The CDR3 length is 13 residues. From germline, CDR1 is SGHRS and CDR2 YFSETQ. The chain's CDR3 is CASTLERGFGYTF. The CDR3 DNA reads TGCGCCAGCACCTTGGAGCGGGGGTTTGGCTACACCTTC.

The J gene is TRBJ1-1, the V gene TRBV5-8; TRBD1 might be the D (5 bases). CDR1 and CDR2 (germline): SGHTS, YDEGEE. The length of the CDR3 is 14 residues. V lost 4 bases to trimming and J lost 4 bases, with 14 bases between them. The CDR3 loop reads CASSRQPRGTEAFF. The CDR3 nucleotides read TGTGCCAGCAGCAGACAGCCCCGCGGCACTGAAGCTTTCTTT. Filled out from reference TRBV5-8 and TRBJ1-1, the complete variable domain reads EAGVTQSPTHLIKTRGQQATLRCSPISGHTSVYWYQQALGLGLQFLLWYDEGEERNRGNFPPRFSGRQFPNYSSELNVNALELEDSALYLCASSRQPRGTEAFFGQGTRLTVV.

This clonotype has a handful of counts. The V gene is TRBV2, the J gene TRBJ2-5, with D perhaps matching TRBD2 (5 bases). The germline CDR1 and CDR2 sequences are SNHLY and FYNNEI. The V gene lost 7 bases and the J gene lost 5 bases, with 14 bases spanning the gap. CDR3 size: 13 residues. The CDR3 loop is CASKGGGRETQYF. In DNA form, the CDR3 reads TGTGCCAGCAAAGGCGGAGGCCGGGAGACCCAGTACTTC.

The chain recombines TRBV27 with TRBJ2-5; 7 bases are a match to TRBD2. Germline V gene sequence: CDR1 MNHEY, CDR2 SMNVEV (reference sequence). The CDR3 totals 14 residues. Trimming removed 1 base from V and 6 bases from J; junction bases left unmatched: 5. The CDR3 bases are TGTGCCAGCAGTTTATGGGAGGGAGGGAAGACCCAGTACTTC. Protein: CASSLWEGGKTQYF.

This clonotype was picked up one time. The CDR3 protein is CASSLGGGRWETQYF. CDR3 DNA sequence: TGTGCCAGCAGCTTAGGCGGGGGCAGATGGGAGACCCAGTACTTC. This chain joins TRBV13 and TRBJ2-5; the D gene could be TRBD1 or TRBD2 (6 bases each). The CDR3 consists of 15 residues. V dropped 0 bases and J dropped 5 bases, with 13 bases sitting between them. CDR1 is PRHDT, CDR2 FYEKMQ, per germline (reference sequence).

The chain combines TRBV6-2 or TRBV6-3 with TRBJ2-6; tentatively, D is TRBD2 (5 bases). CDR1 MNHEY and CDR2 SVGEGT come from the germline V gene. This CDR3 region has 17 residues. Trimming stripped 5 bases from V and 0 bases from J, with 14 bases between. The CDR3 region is CASSAGSIGSGANVLTF. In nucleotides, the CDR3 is TGTGCCAGCAGTGCGGGCTCAATCGGCTCTGGGGCCAACGTCCTGACTTTC.